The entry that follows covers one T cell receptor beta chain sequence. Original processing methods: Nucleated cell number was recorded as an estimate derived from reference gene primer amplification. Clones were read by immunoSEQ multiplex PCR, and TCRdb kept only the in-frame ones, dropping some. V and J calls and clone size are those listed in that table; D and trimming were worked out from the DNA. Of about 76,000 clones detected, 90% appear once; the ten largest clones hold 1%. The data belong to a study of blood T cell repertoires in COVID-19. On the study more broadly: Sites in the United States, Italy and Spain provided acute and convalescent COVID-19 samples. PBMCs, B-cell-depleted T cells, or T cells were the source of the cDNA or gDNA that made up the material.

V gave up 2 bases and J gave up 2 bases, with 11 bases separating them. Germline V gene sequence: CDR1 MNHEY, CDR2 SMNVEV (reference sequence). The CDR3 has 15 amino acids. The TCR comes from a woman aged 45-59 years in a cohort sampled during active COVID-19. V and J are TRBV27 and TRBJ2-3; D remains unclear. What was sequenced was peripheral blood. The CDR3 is CASSLQVAHTDTQYF. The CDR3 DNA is TGTGCCAGCAGTTTACAGGTTGCTCACACAGATACGCAGTATTTT.